The 7 T cell receptor beta chains in this list originate from one sample, sequenced in a study of T cell changes during pregnancy in multiple sclerosis. Generated by immunoSEQ multiplex PCR, the TCRdb table keeps only in-frame clones and is missing some. Altogether tens of thousands of clones are present, 91% being singletons, with the ten largest covering approximately 5.3%. Here the sequenced sample was CD8+ T cells from peripheral blood mononuclear cells, taken before pregnancy. These receptors all stem from a female donor with multiple sclerosis, enrolled in a pregnancy study.

The chain combines TRBV19 with TRBJ2-7; maybe TRBD2 (7 bases). Per the germline V gene, CDR1 is LNHDA and CDR2 is SQIVND (reference sequence). V lost 1 base to trimming and J lost 2 bases, with 15 bases between them. The CDR3 totals 16 residues. This chain's CDR3 is CASSIGDRGATYEQYF. CDR3 DNA: TGTGCCAGTAGTATAGGGGATCGGGGGGCGACCTACGAGCAGTACTTC.

The V gene is TRBV5-4, the J gene TRBJ2-1, with 9 positions matching TRBD2. Losses at the gene ends were 6 bases for V and 5 bases for J; bases not matched to a gene: 3. The CDR3 is made up of 13 amino acids. CDR1 SGHNT and CDR2 YYREEE come from the germline V gene (reference sequence). This CDR3 reads CASKLAGDNEQFF. The DNA of the CDR3 is TGTGCCAGCAAACTAGCGGGCGACAATGAGCAGTTCTTC.

V usage is TRBV5-6 and J usage is TRBJ2-5; D perhaps matches TRBD2 (6 bases). The V end lost 2 bases, the J end lost 7 bases, and 12 bases lay between the germline ends. Germline V lookup: CDR1 SGHDT, CDR2 YYEEEE. The CDR3 extends over 13 amino acids. DNA of the CDR3: TGTGCCAGCAGCTTTGGGGGGAAGGGGACCCAGTACTTC. Protein: CASSFGGKGTQYF. Based on the CDR3 plus reference TRBV5-6 and TRBJ2-5, the full variable domain is DAGVTQSPTHLIKTRGQQVTLRCSPKSGHDTVSWYQQALGQGPQFIFQYYEEEERQRGNFPDRFSGHQFPNYSSELNVNALLLGDSALYLCASSFGGKGTQYFGPGTRLLVL.

In its sample, this clone was seen a few times. The chain carries TRBV6-6 and TRBJ1-2; D not resolved. Per germline, CDR1 MNHNY and CDR2 SVGAGI (reference sequence). Trimming stripped 2 bases from V and 6 bases from J, with 10 bases between. CDR3 length: 13 amino acids. The CDR3 sequence: CASSYGSADGYTF. The CDR3 DNA reads TGTGCCAGCAGTTACGGGAGCGCGGATGGCTACACCTTC.

This chain connects TRBV6-1 to TRBJ2-3; 8 bases agree with TRBD2. The CDR3 has 14 residues. CDR1 and CDR2 from the germline V gene are MNHNS and SASEGT. J was trimmed by 6 bases and V by 6 bases; bases with no gene match: 8. The CDR3 loop reads CASRAAGAGDTQYF. The CDR3 DNA reads as TGTGCCAGCAGGGCAGCGGGGGCCGGGGATACGCAGTATTTT.

This clone was seen only a few times. The chain is built from TRBV16 and TRBJ1-2; perhaps TRBD1 as D (5 bases). CDR1 is KGHSY, CDR2 FQNENV, per germline. This CDR3 comprises 13 residues. V was trimmed by 4 bases and J by 5 bases, leaving 11 bases between them. The CDR3 is CASSRAGGYGYTF. The CDR3 DNA is TGTGCCAGCAGCCGGGCCGGGGGATATGGCTACACCTTC.

The chain couples TRBV9 to TRBJ1-5; tentative D call: TRBD1 (5 bases). Deletions cut 4 bases from V and 7 bases from J, with 12 bases between. This CDR3 spans 13 amino acids. The V gene's germline CDR1 is SGDLS and CDR2 YYNGEE. The CDR3 DNA reads TGTGCCAGCAGCCCTGGGGGGTACCAGCCCCAGCATTTT. Protein product: CASSPGGYQPQHF.